This TCR beta chain was sequenced for a study of T cell repertoires in cytomegalovirus infection. Study-wide findings and caveats: Within the response measured ex vivo, HLA-C-restricted CMV-specific TCR beta clonotypes were dominant.

TCRdb re-analysed the reads in MiXCR, keeping a single row per CDR3 protein. The sample yields fewer than 400,000 distinct CDR3 sequences, over 15% seen once. Germline V gene data show CDR1 as MDHEN and CDR2 as SYDVKM. The CDR3 has 15 residues. V gave up 2 bases and J gave up 4 bases; unmatched junction bases: 6. A note on this clonotype: Its antigen is undetermined.

Specimen: PBMCs. This receptor was identified in a human donor in good health (CMV status not recorded). Some clones in this sample may be carry-over from other donors' samples. The rearrangement uses TRBV28 and TRBJ1-2, with 8 bases fitting TRBD1. CDR3 region: CASSLRDRPFYGYTF. In DNA form, the CDR3 reads TGTGCCAGCAGTTTAAGGGACAGGCCGTTCTATGGCTACACCTTC.